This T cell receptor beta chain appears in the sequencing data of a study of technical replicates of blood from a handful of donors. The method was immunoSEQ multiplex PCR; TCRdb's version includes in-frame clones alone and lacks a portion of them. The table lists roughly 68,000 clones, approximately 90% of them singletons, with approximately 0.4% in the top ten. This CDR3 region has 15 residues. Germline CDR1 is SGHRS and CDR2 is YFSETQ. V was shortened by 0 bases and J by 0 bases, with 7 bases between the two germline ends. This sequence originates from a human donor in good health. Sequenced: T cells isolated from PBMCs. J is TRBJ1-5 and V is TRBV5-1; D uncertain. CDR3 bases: TGCGCCAGCAGCTTGGCAGGAAATAGCAATCAGCCCCAGCATTTT. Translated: CASSLAGNSNQPQHF.